Each of the 12 T cell receptor beta chains below was sequenced from the same sample in a study of CD8 T cells in ankylosing spondylitis. TCRdb reprocessed the 5' RACE reads with MiXCR, giving one entry per CDR3 protein. The table records 210,000 or so distinct CDR3 sequences, around 25% of them present only once. The specimen was blood, either unsorted or a sorted T cell fraction (not recorded which). The origin of the receptors is a male donor with ankylosing spondylitis or in good health (not recorded which).

This clonotype was detected a few times. The rearrangement uses TRBV29-1 and TRBJ2-5; 10 positions match TRBD1. CDR1 is SQVTM and CDR2 is ANQGSEA in the germline V gene. This CDR3 has 14 amino acids. V lost 5 bases, J lost 2 bases, and 5 bases stayed unmatched. The CDR3 loop is CSVRDRGQQETQYF. CDR3 nucleotides: TGCAGCGTTCGTGACAGGGGGCAGCAAGAGACCCAGTACTTC.

This clonotype came up many times. This chain uses TRBV5-1 with TRBJ2-1; 10 bases map to TRBD2. CDR1 and CDR2 from the germline V gene are SGHRS and YFSETQ. This CDR3 region has 14 residues. J lost 9 bases, V lost 3 bases, and 6 bases had no gene match. The CDR3 spells CASSWISGRPEQFF. The CDR3 region has the DNA TGCGCCAGCAGCTGGATTAGCGGGAGGCCTGAGCAGTTCTTC.

This clonotype appeared many times. The CDR3 region is CASSPGQQQETQYF. The CDR3 nucleotides are TGTGCCAGCAGCCCGGGACAGCAACAAGAGACCCAGTACTTC. The V gene is TRBV7-8, the J gene TRBJ2-5, with 7 bases aligning to TRBD1. The CDR3 length is 14 residues. The V and J ends lost 5 bases and 2 bases, in that order; junction bases with no gene match: 5. Germline CDR1 reads SGHVS; CDR2 reads FQNEAQ.

Turning to this clonotype: A much larger clone lies one base from this, so it may be a read error. The chain combines TRBV5-1 with TRBJ1-1; no clear D gene. Trimming left V 4 bases short and J 12 bases short, with 22 bases between. The germline CDR1 and CDR2 sequences are SGHRS and YFSETQ. The CDR3 sequence is 14 residues long. The CDR3 reads CASSPRTQNTDSFF. DNA for the CDR3: TGCGCCAGCAGCCCGAGGACCCAGAACACTGATTCTTTCTTT. Full variable domain (rest looked up from reference TRBV5-1 and TRBJ1-1): KAGVTQTPRYLIKTRGQQVTLSCSPISGHRSVSWYQQTPGQGLQFLFEYFSETQRNKGNFPGRFSGRQFSNSRSEMNVSTLELGDSALYLCASSPRTQNTDSFFGQGTRLTVV.

CDR3 in amino acids: CASRDLRGTDTQYF. The DNA of the CDR3 is TGTGCCAGTAGGGACCTCCGCGGCACAGATACGCAGTATTTT. The V gene is TRBV19, the J gene TRBJ2-3; no clear D. Germline assignment: CDR1 LNHDA and CDR2 SQIVND (reference sequence). V lost 6 bases to trimming and J lost 1 base, with 11 bases between them. CDR3 length: 14 residues.

In this sample, this clonotype turned up a few times. This chain connects TRBV6-5 to TRBJ2-5, with D uncertain. Trimming took 0 bases from V and 0 from J, leaving 8 bases between them. The CDR3 is 15 residues long. Germline V lookup: CDR1 MNHEY, CDR2 SVGAGI. Written as DNA, the CDR3 is TGTGCCAGCAGTTACTCCCCCACAAACCAAGAGACCCAGTACTTC. It codes for CASSYSPTNQETQYF.

This clonotype was found many times. V gene TRBV20-1 combines with J gene TRBJ2-5; D unresolved. With 0 bases removed from V and 8 bases from J, the gap between germline ends came to 13 bases. The CDR3 totals 13 residues. The germline CDR1 and CDR2 sequences are DFQATT and SNEGSKA (reference sequence). The CDR3 is CSARDPGKRTQYF. CDR3 coding DNA: TGCAGTGCTAGAGATCCCGGCAAGAGAACCCAGTACTTC.

This chain links TRBV12-3 or TRBV12-4 with TRBJ2-4; D not certain. There are 14 residues in the CDR3. Trimming removed 4 bases from V and 1 base from J, with 8 bases in between. CDR3 in amino acids: CASSSIGAKNIQYF. The CDR3 DNA follows: TGTGCCAGCAGTTCCATAGGGGCCAAAAACATTCAGTACTTC.

This clonotype was found a few times. The chain couples TRBV4-1 to TRBJ2-6, with TRBD1 matching over 9 bases. The V and J ends lost 5 bases and 1 base, in that order; junction bases with no gene match: 3. The germline V gene encodes CDR1 MGHRA and CDR2 YSYEKL. The CDR3 totals 16 residues. The CDR3 nucleotides read TGCGCCAGCAGCTCGACAGGGGGGTCTGGGGCCAACGTCCTGACTTTC. Its protein product is CASSSTGGSGANVLTF.

This clonotype was seen a handful of times. The chain carries TRBV20-1 and TRBJ1-1; D may be TRBD1 (6 bases). With 0 bases removed from V and 1 base from J, the gap between germline ends came to 15 bases. Per the germline V gene, CDR1 is DFQATT and CDR2 is SNEGSKA (reference sequence). This CDR3 contains 16 residues. The CDR3 nucleotides read TGCAGTGCTAGAGAATGGGGGGCATACAAGAACACTGAAGCTTTCTTT. It yields the protein CSAREWGAYKNTEAFF.

This clonotype was counted a few times. The V and J genes are TRBV20-1 and TRBJ2-1; a weak D match, TRBD2 (6 bases). The CDR3 spans 15 residues. Germline V gene data show CDR1 as DFQATT and CDR2 as SNEGSKA (reference sequence). V was cut by 6 bases and J by 1 base, with 16 bases left in between. For the CDR3, the DNA is TGCAGTGCACCGCTGCGGGCGGGGTCCTACAATGAGCAGTTCTTC. This encodes CSAPLRAGSYNEQFF.

The chain employs TRBV5-4 and TRBJ2-2, with TRBD2 matching 12 bases. This CDR3 is 17 amino acids long. Germline assignment: CDR1 SGHNT and CDR2 YYREEE (reference sequence). Trimming took 4 bases from V and 0 from J; bases not matched to a gene: 4. In DNA form, the CDR3 reads TGTGCCAGCAGCCGCGGGACTAGCGGGTCGAACACCGGGGAGCTGTTTTTT. This gives the protein CASSRGTSGSNTGELFF.